This TCR beta chain appears in the sequencing data of a study of neoadjuvant anti-PD-1 for oral cavity cancer. Study as a whole: Before surgery, most patients got three to four biweekly 3 mg/kg nivolumab doses.

Regarding time point: after neoadjuvant nivolumab, at surgical resection. Per germline, CDR1 MNHEY and CDR2 SMNVEV (reference sequence). Between the trimmed V and J ends, which lost 5 bases and 0 bases, there was a span of 10 bases. This CDR3 has 14 amino acids. Study results and limitations: Only a few patients per response group were TCR-analyzed; validation needed.

With respect to this clone: Its antigen is as yet unknown.

Assay: immunoSEQ multiplex PCR; the TCRdb copy retains only in-frame clones and omits some. The sample gives around 5,800 clones, approximately 53% of which show up once; around 7.2% is in the top ten. This receptor was identified in a person between 40 and 85 years old with oral cavity squamous cell carcinoma. Specimen: tumor tissue, collected after nivolumab (anti-PD-1) treatment. The rearrangement links TRBV27 to TRBJ1-1; D is possibly TRBD1 (5 bases). In nucleotides, the CDR3 is TGTGCCAGCAGTAGAGGGACTATGAACACTGAAGCTTTCTTT. Protein: CASSRGTMNTEAFF.